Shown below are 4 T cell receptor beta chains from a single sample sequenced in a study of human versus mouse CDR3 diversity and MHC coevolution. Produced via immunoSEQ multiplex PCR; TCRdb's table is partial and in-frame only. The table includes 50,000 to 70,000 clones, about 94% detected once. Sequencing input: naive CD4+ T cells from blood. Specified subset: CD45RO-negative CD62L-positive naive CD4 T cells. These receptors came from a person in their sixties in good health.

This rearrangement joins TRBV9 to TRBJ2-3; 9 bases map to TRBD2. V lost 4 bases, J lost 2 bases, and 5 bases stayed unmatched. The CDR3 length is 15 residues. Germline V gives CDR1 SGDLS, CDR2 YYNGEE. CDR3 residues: CASSPLAGSTDTQYF. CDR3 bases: TGTGCCAGCAGCCCTCTAGCGGGGTCCACAGATACGCAGTATTTT.

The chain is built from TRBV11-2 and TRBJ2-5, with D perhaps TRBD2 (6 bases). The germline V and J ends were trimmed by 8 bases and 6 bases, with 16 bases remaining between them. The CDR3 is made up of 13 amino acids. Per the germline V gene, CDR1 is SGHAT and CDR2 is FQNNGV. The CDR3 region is CASGLGGGQTQYF. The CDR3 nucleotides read TGTGCCAGCGGGCTGGGGGGAGGCCAGACCCAGTACTTC.

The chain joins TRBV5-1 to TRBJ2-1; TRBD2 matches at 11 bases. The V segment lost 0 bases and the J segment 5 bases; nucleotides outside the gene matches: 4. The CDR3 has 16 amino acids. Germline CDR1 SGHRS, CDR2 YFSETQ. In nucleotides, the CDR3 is TGCGCCAGCAGCTTGGCCGGGACTAGCGGACACAATGAGCAGTTCTTC. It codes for CASSLAGTSGHNEQFF. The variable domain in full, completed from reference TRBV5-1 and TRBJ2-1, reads KAGVTQTPRYLIKTRGQQVTLSCSPISGHRSVSWYQQTPGQGLQFLFEYFSETQRNKGNFPGRFSGRQFSNSRSEMNVSTLELGDSALYLCASSLAGTSGHNEQFFGPGTRLTVL.

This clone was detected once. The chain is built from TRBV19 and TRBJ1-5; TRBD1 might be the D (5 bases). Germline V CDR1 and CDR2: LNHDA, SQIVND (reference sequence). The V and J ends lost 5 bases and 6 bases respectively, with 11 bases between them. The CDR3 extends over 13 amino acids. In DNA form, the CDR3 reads TGTGCCAGTAGTCCCCAAGACAGTCAGCCCCAGCATTTT. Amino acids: CASSPQDSQPQHF.